The entry below describes one T cell receptor beta chain. This specimen comes from a study of blood T cell repertoires in COVID-19. Turning to the study itself: Italy, Spain and the United States were the sources of the convalescent and acute COVID-19 samples. T cells, B-cell-depleted T cells, or PBMCs provided the cDNA or gDNA that served as material.

As handled by the study authors: Counts of nucleated cells, estimated from reference gene primer amplification, were obtained. Measured with immunoSEQ multiplex PCR; TCRdb has only the in-frame clones, and not every one. That table gives V, J and clone size, and the DNA gave D and trimming. Among about 260,000 clones listed, about nine tenths were seen once. In germline, CDR1 is ENHRY, CDR2 SYGVKD. CDR3 size: 14 residues. Unmatched junction bases numbered 9, after V lost 6 bases and J lost 10 bases. Enrolled during active infection, Seattle patients were then followed longitudinally. The TCR was taken from a person aged 18 to 35 with COVID-19, enrolled during active disease. The chain joins TRBV10-3 to TRBJ1-6, with 7 bases aligning to TRBD1. Material: peripheral blood. The CDR3 here is CAIRGDRERSPLHF. As DNA, the CDR3 is TGTGCCATCAGGGGAGACAGGGAAAGATCACCCCTCCACTTT.